This entry lists 24 T cell receptor beta chains sequenced from one sample in a study of T cell changes during pregnancy in multiple sclerosis (dated by TCRdb to the late 2010s). Library preparation was by the immunoSEQ multiplex PCR assay. TCRdb limited this immuneACCESS table to in-frame rearrangements with V and J called. A share of clones is missing; checked studies link under half to unresolved V genes, and the rest is unexplained. The sample table lists approximately 34,000 clones, about 90% of them with a count of one. Jointly, the top ten make up around 4.4% of the sample. Sequencing used CD8+ T cells from peripheral blood mononuclear cells, obtained after pregnancy. Receptor source: a female donor with multiple sclerosis, enrolled in a pregnancy study.

This chain links TRBV27 with TRBJ1-6; TRBD1 aligns across 9 bases. CDR1 MNHEY and CDR2 SMNVEV come from the germline V gene (reference sequence). V shed 7 bases and J 9 bases; nucleotides not matched to a gene: 7. CDR3 length: 14 residues. The CDR3 bases are TGTGCCAGCACCCCGGGACAGGGCAGTTCACCCCTCCACTTT. This gives the protein CASTPGQGSSPLHF.

The chain carries TRBV6-5 and TRBJ1-2, with D perhaps matching TRBD1 (6 bases). Trimming removed 6 bases at V and 2 bases at J, with 16 bases between. This CDR3 contains 15 residues. Germline CDR1 and CDR2: MNHEY and SVGAGI. The CDR3 loop reads CASRGYRAPNYGYTF. The CDR3, as DNA: TGTGCCAGCAGGGGATACAGGGCCCCCAACTATGGCTACACCTTC.

V is TRBV5-1 and J is TRBJ1-2, with D perhaps matching TRBD1 (5 bases). CDR3 size: 14 residues. Per the germline V gene, CDR1 is SGHRS and CDR2 is YFSETQ. V lost 0 bases and J 0 bases, leaving 6 bases between the germline ends. The CDR3 here is CASSLGTTNYGYTF. CDR3 in DNA: TGCGCCAGCAGCTTGGGGACAACTAACTATGGCTACACCTTC. Full variable domain (outside the CDR3, taken from reference TRBV5-1 and TRBJ1-2): KAGVTQTPRYLIKTRGQQVTLSCSPISGHRSVSWYQQTPGQGLQFLFEYFSETQRNKGNFPGRFSGRQFSNSRSEMNVSTLELGDSALYLCASSLGTTNYGYTFGSGTRLTVV.

The V and J genes are TRBV5-4 and TRBJ1-6; no clear D. V was pared by 6 bases and J by 12 bases, with 22 bases between. The CDR3 totals 15 residues. Germline lookup yields CDR1 SGHNT and CDR2 YYREEE (reference sequence). The CDR3 nucleotides are TGTGCCAGCACCTCTGAACCCTCCGTTGTAGAACCCCTCCACTTT. Its translation is CASTSEPSVVEPLHF.

The CDR3 DNA reads TGTGCCAGCAGTTTATCGCAGGGACAGTCCTCTGTCTACGAGCAGTACTTC. Encoded protein: CASSLSQGQSSVYEQYF. The chain has TRBV27 and TRBJ2-7; 7 positions match TRBD1. V shed 0 bases, J shed 3 bases, and the junction held 11 bases outside the gene matches. CDR3 length equals 17 residues. Germline V gene sequence: CDR1 MNHEY, CDR2 SMNVEV (reference sequence).

The V call is TRBV5-8, the J call TRBJ1-5, with a possible D match to TRBD1 (5 bases). Germline V lookup: CDR1 SGHTS, CDR2 YDEGEE. V was cut by 0 bases and J by 16 bases, with 8 bases left in between. The CDR3 contains 10 residues. CDR3 nucleotide sequence: TGTGCCAGCAGCTTGGCAGGGAAACATTTT. This sequence encodes CASSLAGKHF.

The V call is TRBV27, the J call TRBJ1-5; D call uncertain. The CDR3 spans 15 residues. V shed 2 bases and J shed 1 base, with 9 bases lying between them. The germline V gene encodes CDR1 MNHEY and CDR2 SMNVEV (reference sequence). The CDR3 region has the DNA TGTGCCAGCAGTTTAGCGTCCGGGAGCAATCAGCCCCAGCATTTT. Its translation is CASSLASGSNQPQHF.

The V gene is TRBV27, the J gene TRBJ1-3; tentative D call: TRBD1 (5 bases). Trimming stripped 2 bases from V and 4 bases from J, with 6 bases between. Per germline, CDR1 MNHEY and CDR2 SMNVEV (reference sequence). CDR3 length: 13 amino acids. The CDR3 is CASSLRGGNTIYF. CDR3 sequence (DNA): TGTGCCAGCAGTTTACGGGGGGGAAACACCATATATTTT.

The chain recombines TRBV19 with TRBJ1-3, with D maybe TRBD1 (5 bases). Germline assignment: CDR1 LNHDA and CDR2 SQIVND (reference sequence). This CDR3 region has 15 residues. With 7 bases removed from V and 2 bases from J, the gap between germline ends came to 15 bases. DNA of the CDR3: TGTGCCAGTACCCCACTTGGGGGGGCTGGAAACACCATATATTTT. Residues: CASTPLGGAGNTIYF.

The CDR3 region is CASSPGQGLEKLFF. The CDR3 nucleotides are TGCGCCAGCAGTCCAGGACAGGGATTAGAAAAACTGTTTTTT. The chain joins TRBV4-1 to TRBJ1-4; TRBD1 matches 8 bases. V shed 6 bases, J shed 8 bases, and the junction held 8 bases outside the gene matches. From germline, CDR1 is MGHRA and CDR2 YSYEKL. The CDR3 spans 14 residues.

The V call is TRBV19, the J call TRBJ2-7, with 7 bases that match TRBD1. Germline V gene sequence: CDR1 LNHDA, CDR2 SQIVND (reference sequence). The CDR3 has 16 amino acids. With 4 bases clipped from V and 1 base from J, the junction kept 10 bases outside the gene matches. The CDR3 nucleotides read TGTGCCAGTAGTACCCCCCGGGACAGTATATCCTACGAGCAGTACTTC. As protein: CASSTPRDSISYEQYF. Based on the CDR3 plus reference TRBV19 and TRBJ2-7, the full variable domain is DGGITQSPKYLFRKEGQNVTLSCEQNLNHDAMYWYRQDPGQGLRLIYYSQIVNDFQKGDIAEGYSVSREKKESFPLTVTSAQKNPTAFYLCASSTPRDSISYEQYFGPGTRLTVT.

V usage is TRBV4-2 and J usage is TRBJ1-1, with 8 bases aligning to TRBD1. The V gene's germline CDR1 is LGHNA and CDR2 YNFKEQ. J gave up 4 bases and V 3 bases, and 4 bases lay outside the gene matches. The CDR3 contains 14 residues. CDR3 in DNA: TGTGCCAGCAGCCACACAGGGGGGGGCACTGAAGCTTTCTTT. Translating it yields CASSHTGGGTEAFF.

The chain recombines TRBV5-5 with TRBJ2-5, with 9 bases fitting TRBD2. After removal of 7 bases from V and 0 bases from J, the junction contained 7 bases not matched to a gene. The CDR3 length is 15 residues. Looked up from germline, CDR1 is SGHKS and CDR2 is YYEKEE (reference sequence). DNA of the CDR3: TGTGCCAGCGGCGGGAGGGTCGGGTACCAAGAGACCCAGTACTTC. It encodes CASGGRVGYQETQYF.

The rearrangement uses TRBV5-1 and TRBJ1-2; TRBD1 matches 10 bases. CDR1 SGHRS and CDR2 YFSETQ come from the germline V gene. The CDR3 runs 16 residues. Trimming at V came to 4 bases and at J to 3 bases, leaving 9 bases not matched to a gene. CDR3 amino acids: CASSGVRDRGDYGYTF. The CDR3 DNA is TGCGCCAGCAGCGGGGTTCGGGACAGGGGAGACTATGGCTACACCTTC.

The chain recombines TRBV13 with TRBJ2-5; D possibly corresponds to TRBD2 (6 bases). Germline CDR1 PRHDT, CDR2 FYEKMQ (reference sequence). V lost 0 bases and J 5 bases, leaving 13 bases between the germline ends. The length of the CDR3 is 15 residues. CDR3 bases: TGTGCCAGCAGCTTAGGAGTGGAGGGGTCGGAGACCCAGTACTTC. Encoded protein: CASSLGVEGSETQYF.

The rearrangement uses TRBV13 and TRBJ2-5, with 10 bases identical to TRBD1. V gave up 6 bases and J gave up 5 bases; unmatched junction bases: 15. The CDR3 is 17 amino acids. Germline CDR1 reads PRHDT; CDR2 reads FYEKMQ (reference sequence). The CDR3: CASSSATGGILEETQYF. CDR3 in DNA: TGTGCCAGCAGTTCTGCGACAGGGGGCATCTTGGAGGAGACCCAGTACTTC.

The CDR3 here is CASSLDLAGGVAQYF. The CDR3 DNA is TGTGCCAGCAGCTTAGATCTAGCGGGGGGGGTGGCCCAGTACTTC. The gene calls are TRBV7-8 and TRBJ2-5; 12 nucleotides align to TRBD2. CDR1 is SGHVS and CDR2 is FQNEAQ in the germline V gene. J was trimmed by 9 bases and V by 1 base; bases with no gene match: 6. The CDR3 extends over 15 amino acids.

The chain is built from TRBV6-6 and TRBJ2-7; TRBD2 aligns across 11 bases. V was clipped by 5 bases and J by 3 bases; unmatched bases: 3. Germline loops: CDR1 MNHNY, CDR2 SVGAGI (reference sequence). The CDR3 loop spans 14 amino acids. CDR3: CASSAGTSGYEQYF. The CDR3 bases are TGTGCCAGCAGTGCCGGGACTAGCGGCTACGAGCAGTACTTC.

The genes are TRBV12-5 and TRBJ1-1, with 8 bases lining up with TRBD1. The ends lost 6 bases at V and 8 bases at J; junction bases unmatched: 5. In germline, CDR1 is LGHNT, CDR2 FRNRAP. This CDR3 has 12 residues. CDR3 amino acids: CASGQGALEAFF. The CDR3 nucleotides are TGTGCTAGTGGCCAGGGGGCCTTAGAAGCTTTCTTT. Looking up the rest from reference TRBV12-5 and TRBJ1-1 gives the full variable domain: DARVTQTPRHKVTEMGQEVTMRCQPILGHNTVFWYRQTMMQGLELLAYFRNRAPLDDSGMPKDRFSAEMPDATLATLKIQPSEPRDSAVYFCASGQGALEAFFGQGTRLTVV.

The chain employs TRBV6-5 and TRBJ1-5; 10 bases line up with TRBD1. The CDR3 contains 15 residues. With V trimmed by 4 bases and J by 5 bases, 5 bases remained unmatched. Germline values: CDR1 MNHEY, CDR2 SVGAGI. CDR3 sequence: CASSSDRGRDQPQHF. CDR3 DNA sequence: TGTGCCAGCAGTTCGGACAGGGGGAGGGATCAGCCCCAGCATTTT.

The rearrangement links TRBV6-5 to TRBJ2-7; weak D call: TRBD1 (6 bases). Germline CDR1 MNHEY, CDR2 SVGAGI. The CDR3 covers 15 residues. Trimming removed 8 bases from V and 1 base from J, with 18 bases in between. The CDR3 nucleotides read TGTGCCAGCGCATTACAGGGAACCCTATCCTACGAGCAGTACTTC. The encoded protein is CASALQGTLSYEQYF.

The chain links TRBV7-9 to TRBJ2-7; D is unresolved. The V end was cut by 5 bases, the J end by 3 bases, with 20 bases between. CDR1 is SEHNR and CDR2 is FQNEAQ in the germline V gene (reference sequence). This CDR3 contains 16 residues. The DNA for the CDR3 is TGTGCCAGCAGCCACCCGGCGTCCACTAATTTCTACGAGCAGTACTTC. It encodes CASSHPASTNFYEQYF.

The J gene is TRBJ2-7, the V gene TRBV27, with D possibly matching TRBD2 (6 bases). Germline V CDR1 and CDR2: MNHEY, SMNVEV (reference sequence). The CDR3 runs 16 residues. With 1 base removed from V and 4 bases from J, the gap between germline ends came to 17 bases. This chain's CDR3 is CASSLLGGTSGYEQYF. The CDR3 region has the DNA TGTGCCAGCAGTTTATTGGGGGGAACCTCCGGTTACGAGCAGTACTTC.

The chain recombines TRBV5-1 with TRBJ2-7; 7 nucleotides align to TRBD1. V was clipped by 0 bases and J by 5 bases; unmatched bases: 5. CDR1 and CDR2 (germline): SGHRS, YFSETQ. CDR3 size: 14 residues. DNA for the CDR3: TGCGCCAGCAGCTTGGGGACAGGTACCCACGAGCAGTACTTC. Protein: CASSLGTGTHEQYF.